This T cell receptor (beta chain) derives from a study of blood T cell repertoires in COVID-19. Per the original methods: For nucleated cells, counts were estimated from reference gene primer amplification. Using immunoSEQ multiplex PCR, the repertoire was profiled, and TCRdb retains in-frame clones only, with some absent. The DNA gave D and trimming, while V, J and clone size come from that table. The table lists about 350,000 clones, approximately 90% of them singletons. The CDR3 is made up of 15 amino acids. Germline loops: CDR1 MDHEN, CDR2 SYDVKM. The germline V and J ends were trimmed by 7 bases and 4 bases, with 17 bases remaining between them. This clone was counted a single time.

The sequenced sample consisted of peripheral blood. The source of this sequence is a man aged 25-45 years with COVID-19, enrolled during active disease. The chain links TRBV28 to TRBJ2-1; D possibly corresponds to TRBD1 (5 bases). CDR3 DNA: TGTGCCAGCACTCCTACCCTAGGACAATACAATGAGCAGTTCTTC. This codes for CASTPTLGQYNEQFF.